The 21 T cell receptor beta chains reported below all come from one sample, sequenced in a study of cytomegalovirus exposure and HLA in healthy donors. This PCR relied on a set of 60 Vbeta primers and 13 Jbeta primers. The assay was immunoSEQ multiplex PCR, and TCRdb's table has in-frame clones only and misses some. The sample includes about 130,000 clones, more than 8% of them seen just once. Sequencing was done on a sample of PBMCs. These receptors were taken from a man aged 35 to 55 in good health and CMV-seronegative.

This clone was picked up one time. The J gene is TRBJ2-1, the V gene TRBV10-3; perhaps TRBD1 as D (5 bases). The CDR3 extends over 14 amino acids. V was shortened by 7 bases and J by 6 bases, with 16 bases between the two germline ends. Per the germline V gene, CDR1 is ENHRY and CDR2 is SYGVKD. The CDR3 coding sequence is TGTGCCATCACCGACAGTTCCCTCTTCAATGAGCAGTTCTTC. It is translated as CAITDSSLFNEQFF.

This clone was recorded a few times. The chain combines TRBV10-3 with TRBJ1-2; 12 nucleotides align to TRBD1. This CDR3 is 14 amino acids long. Germline lookup yields CDR1 ENHRY and CDR2 SYGVKD. With 7 bases clipped from V and 4 bases from J, the junction kept 4 bases outside the gene matches. The CDR3 nucleotides are TGTGCCATCACGGGACAGGGGGCCCGCTATGGCTACACCTTC. It is translated as CAITGQGARYGYTF.

This clone showed up just a few times. The chain joins TRBV19 to TRBJ1-6, with D hard to call. This CDR3 has 14 amino acids. V was shortened by 7 bases and J by 3 bases, with 10 bases between the two germline ends. From germline, CDR1 is LNHDA and CDR2 SQIVND (reference sequence). The CDR3 is CASTETGYNSPLHF. CDR3 nucleotides: TGTGCCAGTACGGAGACCGGCTATAATTCACCCCTCCACTTT. The entire variable domain, with the rest obtained from reference TRBV19 and TRBJ1-6, is as follows: DGGITQSPKYLFRKEGQNVTLSCEQNLNHDAMYWYRQDPGQGLRLIYYSQIVNDFQKGDIAEGYSVSREKKESFPLTVTSAQKNPTAFYLCASTETGYNSPLHFGNGTRLTVT.

The chain employs TRBV4-2 and TRBJ1-1, with D maybe TRBD1 (5 bases). Germline lookup yields CDR1 LGHNA and CDR2 YNFKEQ. With 3 bases removed from V and 0 bases from J, the gap between germline ends came to 8 bases. The CDR3 is 14 residues long. In nucleotides, the CDR3 is TGTGCCAGCAGCCAGAGACAGCTGAACACTGAAGCTTTCTTT. Its translation is CASSQRQLNTEAFF.

The V call is TRBV27, the J call TRBJ1-1, with D perhaps TRBD1 (5 bases). V was shortened by 7 bases and J by 1 base, with 16 bases between the two germline ends. Germline V CDR1 and CDR2: MNHEY, SMNVEV (reference sequence). The CDR3 length is 15 residues. The CDR3 sequence: CASNPLGGENTEAFF. In DNA, the CDR3 is TGTGCCAGCAATCCCCTCGGGGGAGAGAACACTGAAGCTTTCTTT.

The gene calls are TRBV18 and TRBJ1-2, with 9 bases identical to TRBD1. J gave up 8 bases and V 0 bases, and 1 base lay outside the gene matches. CDR1 and CDR2 from the germline V gene are KGHSH and LQKENI. The CDR3 runs to 13 residues. The CDR3 DNA sequence: TGTGCCAGCTCACCACCTGACAGGGGGGGCTACACCTTC. Protein: CASSPPDRGGYTF.

This chain connects TRBV7-6 to TRBJ2-3, with TRBD2 matching over 8 bases. The CDR3 covers 13 residues. With V trimmed by 6 bases and J by 6 bases, 5 bases remained unmatched. Germline V gene lookup returns CDR1 SGHVS and CDR2 FNYEAQ. The CDR3 DNA follows: TGTGCCAGCAGGGGACTAGGGACTGATACGCAGTATTTT. Its protein is CASRGLGTDTQYF.

This clone was seen a few times. The chain joins TRBV7-2 to TRBJ2-5; 7 nucleotides align to TRBD1. The CDR3 totals 14 residues. J lost 3 bases, V lost 8 bases, and 9 bases had no gene match. Germline assignment: CDR1 SGHTA and CDR2 FQGNSA. The CDR3 nucleotides are TGTGCCAGCGTCTTGACAGGGTCCGAAGAGACCCAGTACTTC. Translation gives CASVLTGSEETQYF.

The chain recombines TRBV7-9 with TRBJ1-1; 7 bases agree with TRBD1. With 4 bases clipped from V and 0 bases from J, the junction kept 2 bases outside the gene matches. Germline CDR1 is SEHNR and CDR2 is FQNEAQ (reference sequence). The CDR3 consists of 14 residues. CDR3 bases: TGTGCCAGCAGCTCCGGGACAGTGAACACTGAAGCTTTCTTT. Encoded protein: CASSSGTVNTEAFF.

This chain uses TRBV13 with TRBJ2-7, with 7 bases fitting TRBD2. Germline V gives CDR1 PRHDT, CDR2 FYEKMQ (reference sequence). With V trimmed by 4 bases and J by 3 bases, 6 bases remained unmatched. The CDR3 consists of 14 residues. CDR3 loop: CASSSGRSLYEQYF. CDR3 bases: TGTGCCAGCAGCTCCGGGAGGTCTCTCTACGAGCAGTACTTC.

In nucleotides, the CDR3 is TGTGCCAGCAGCTTAGCGTCGGGGGGCCAGCCCCAGCATTTT. This gives the protein CASSLASGGQPQHF. The V gene is TRBV7-2, the J gene TRBJ1-5, with a tentative D call TRBD1 (6 bases). The CDR3 covers 14 residues. From germline, CDR1 is SGHTA and CDR2 FQGNSA. V was pared by 0 bases and J by 7 bases, with 10 bases between. Looking up the rest from reference TRBV7-2 and TRBJ1-5 gives the full variable domain: GAGVSQSPSNKVTEKGKDVELRCDPISGHTALYWYRQSLGQGLEFLIYFQGNSAPDKSGLPSDRFSAERTGGSVSTLTIQRTQQEDSAVYLCASSLASGGQPQHFGDGTRLSIL.

The chain couples TRBV18 to TRBJ1-5; the D gene is possibly TRBD1 (5 bases). Germline loops: CDR1 KGHSH, CDR2 LQKENI. CDR3 length: 14 amino acids. Trimming took 6 bases from V and 4 from J, leaving 13 bases between them. The CDR3 here is CASSRAGINQPQHF. The CDR3 region has the DNA TGTGCCAGCTCTCGGGCAGGGATAAATCAGCCCCAGCATTTT.

The chain joins TRBV23-1 to TRBJ2-1; 13 bases align to TRBD2. TRBV23-1 is an ORF for which the function is uncertain. The CDR3 sequence is 18 residues long. V lost 5 bases to trimming and J lost 3 bases; unmatched junction nucleotides: 10. CDR3 region: CASSYMTSGGQIYNEQFF. DNA for the CDR3: TGCGCCAGCAGTTATATGACTAGCGGGGGGCAAATCTACAATGAGCAGTTCTTC.

This clone was recorded a few times. This chain connects TRBV14 to TRBJ2-5; 7 bases line up with TRBD1. This CDR3 region has 13 residues. J lost 2 bases, V lost 6 bases, and 3 bases had no gene match. Germline CDR1 is SGHDN and CDR2 is FVKESK. In DNA form, the CDR3 reads TGTGCCAGCAGTTGGGGACAGCAAGAGACCCAGTACTTC. Translated: CASSWGQQETQYF.

V is TRBV7-9 and J is TRBJ1-6; D gene uncertain. The germline V gene encodes CDR1 SEHNR and CDR2 FQNEAQ (reference sequence). This CDR3 spans 12 amino acids. V was shortened by 11 bases and J by 9 bases, with 14 bases between the two germline ends. As DNA, the CDR3 is TGTGCCTTTGAGGCGGGGTCTTCACCCCTCCACTTT. Translation gives CAFEAGSSPLHF.

This chain uses TRBV27 with TRBJ2-7, with D possibly matching TRBD1 (5 bases). CDR3 length: 11 residues. Trimming removed 6 bases at V and 5 bases at J, with 8 bases between. CDR1 and CDR2 from the germline V gene are MNHEY and SMNVEV (reference sequence). The DNA of the CDR3 is TGTGCCAGCAGGCAGGGAAACGAGCAGTACTTC. It encodes CASRQGNEQYF.

This clone was observed a handful of times. This sequence joins TRBV4-3 and TRBJ2-6; D gene unclear. With 1 base removed from V and 0 bases from J, the gap between germline ends came to 16 bases. CDR3 size: 19 residues. Per germline, CDR1 LGHNA and CDR2 YSLEER. CDR3 bases: TGCGCCAGCAGCCAAGGGTCATTTAACCTAGGCTCTGGGGCCAACGTCCTGACTTTC. This sequence encodes CASSQGSFNLGSGANVLTF.

In its sample, this clone was seen a few times. The rearrangement joins TRBV7-9 to TRBJ1-5; weak D call: TRBD1 (5 bases). The germline V and J ends were trimmed by 5 bases and 4 bases, with 12 bases remaining between them. The CDR3 spans 14 residues. CDR1 is SEHNR and CDR2 is FQNEAQ in the germline V gene (reference sequence). CDR3 bases: TGTGCCAGCAGCGCGAAGGGGTCTAATCAGCCCCAGCATTTT. Residues: CASSAKGSNQPQHF.

This chain connects TRBV7-9 to TRBJ1-2; 9 bases match TRBD1. Germline V CDR1 and CDR2: SEHNR, FQNEAQ (reference sequence). This CDR3 region has 13 residues. With 5 bases clipped from V and 7 bases from J, the junction kept 5 bases outside the gene matches. The chain's CDR3 is CASSTGQGFGYTF. CDR3 coding DNA: TGTGCCAGCAGCACCGGACAGGGGTTTGGCTACACCTTC. Complete variable domain (other parts from reference TRBV7-9 and TRBJ1-2): DTGVSQNPRHKITKRGQNVTFRCDPISEHNRLYWYRQTLGQGPEFLTYFQNEAQLEKSRLLSDRFSAERPKGSFSTLEIQRTEQGDSAMYLCASSTGQGFGYTFGSGTRLTVV.

The rearrangement joins TRBV5-1 to TRBJ1-2, with 8 bases identical to TRBD1. CDR3 length: 18 amino acids. CDR1 SGHRS and CDR2 YFSETQ come from the germline V gene. V shed 4 bases and J 4 bases; nucleotides not matched to a gene: 18. Here the CDR3 DNA reads TGCGCCAGCAGCGGGTCTACCATCTCAGGGGGCGACGGCTATGGCTACACCTTC. Protein sequence: CASSGSTISGGDGYGYTF.

V is TRBV15 and J is TRBJ1-5; maybe TRBD1 (5 bases). Germline V gene sequence: CDR1 LNHNV, CDR2 YYDKDF (reference sequence). This CDR3 contains 17 residues. Trimming shortened V by 3 bases and J by 2 bases, and 17 bases separated the two germline ends. Here the CDR3 reads CATSSIVTGSGNQPQHF. The CDR3 nucleotides read TGTGCCACCAGCAGTATTGTTACAGGTTCGGGCAATCAGCCCCAGCATTTT.